These 20 T cell receptor beta chains were all obtained from the same sample, sequenced in a study of T-cell reconstitution after alpha-beta-depleted transplantation in children. The TCRbeta library was prepared with unique molecular identifiers. TCRdb independently ran MiXCR on the PCR reads; one entry per CDR3 protein. The data show 300,000 or so distinct CDR3 sequences, approximately 9.6% seen once. The specimen comprised PBMCs from the stem cell graft donor, sampled from the stem cell graft. The receptors come from a human donor who donated a stem cell graft to a child with SCID.

This clonotype occurred a few times. This rearrangement joins TRBV12-3 or TRBV12-4 to TRBJ2-7, with D maybe TRBD1 (6 bases). Deletions cut 5 bases from V and 5 bases from J, with 16 bases between. The CDR3 is 14 residues long. As DNA, the CDR3 is TGTGCCAGCAGTGCTGGCAGGGGCTTCCACGAGCAGTACTTC. Translated, it gives CASSAGRGFHEQYF.

This clonotype was counted a few times. This chain joins TRBV9 and TRBJ2-1; D may be TRBD1 (6 bases). V shed 0 bases and J shed 0 bases, with 10 bases lying between them. Germline loops: CDR1 SGDLS, CDR2 YYNGEE. The CDR3 runs to 16 residues. The CDR3 nucleotides are TGTGCCAGCAGCGTAGTTGGGGGCCCCTCCTACAATGAGCAGTTCTTC. This encodes CASSVVGGPSYNEQFF.

This clonotype has only a few counts. This sequence joins TRBV7-9 and TRBJ1-1; D perhaps matches TRBD1 (5 bases). Germline CDR1 and CDR2: SEHNR and FQNEAQ (reference sequence). Trimming stripped 8 bases from V and 8 bases from J, with 9 bases between. The CDR3 extends over 10 amino acids. CDR3 region: CASGGVEAFF. The DNA for the CDR3 is TGTGCCAGCGGAGGGGTAGAAGCTTTCTTT.

This clonotype was observed at least ten times. This sequence joins TRBV2 and TRBJ2-5; TRBD2 aligns across 7 bases. Unmatched junction bases numbered 4, after V lost 7 bases and J lost 2 bases. This CDR3 is built from 13 residues. Looked up from germline, CDR1 is SNHLY and CDR2 is FYNNEI. CDR3 residues: CASKRGLQETQYF. The CDR3 DNA reads as TGTGCCAGCAAGAGGGGACTACAAGAGACCCAGTACTTC.

The chain links TRBV12-3 or TRBV12-4 to TRBJ1-1, with D uncertain. The germline V and J ends were trimmed by 5 bases and 11 bases, with 12 bases remaining between them. This CDR3 is 11 amino acids long. This CDR3 is CASSKKEEAFF. The DNA for the CDR3 is TGTGCCAGCAGTAAAAAGGAGGAGGCTTTCTTT.

In its sample, this clonotype was seen many times. This sequence joins TRBV20-1 and TRBJ2-1; TRBD1 matches at 7 bases. Germline assignment: CDR1 DFQATT and CDR2 SNEGSKA (reference sequence). This CDR3 has 14 amino acids. After removal of 3 bases from V and 0 bases from J, the junction contained 2 bases not matched to a gene. The CDR3 coding sequence is TGCAGTGCTAGTTGGGACAGCTCCTACAATGAGCAGTTCTTC. This gives the protein CSASWDSSYNEQFF.

This clonotype has a handful of counts. J is TRBJ2-7 and V is TRBV10-3; D is unresolved. Trimming took off 0 bases at V and 3 bases at J, with 6 bases between the two ends. The CDR3 extends over 13 amino acids. Looked up from germline, CDR1 is ENHRY and CDR2 is SYGVKD. For the CDR3, the DNA is TGTGCCATCAGTGAGTCTGGCCGCTACGAGCAGTACTTC. Translation gives CAISESGRYEQYF.

The V and J genes are TRBV23-1 and TRBJ1-5, with D perhaps matching TRBD1 (6 bases). TRBV23-1 belongs to the ORF category, with a function that is uncertain. V lost 2 bases and J 0 bases, leaving 11 bases between the germline ends. The CDR3 sequence is 16 residues long. CDR3 sequence: CASSQGTPHSNQPQHF. In DNA, the CDR3 is TGCGCCAGCAGTCAAGGGACACCCCATAGCAATCAGCCCCAGCATTTT.

This clonotype was recorded at least ten times. The CDR3 sequence is CASSSNPGNTEAFF. CDR3 nucleotides: TGCGCCAGCAGCTCTAATCCCGGGAACACTGAAGCTTTCTTT. The chain links TRBV5-1 to TRBJ1-1; D unclear. The CDR3 covers 14 residues. Deletions cut 3 bases from V and 1 base from J, with 10 bases between. Germline V CDR1 and CDR2: SGHRS, YFSETQ.

This clonotype was observed a handful of times. The V and J genes are TRBV12-3 or TRBV12-4 and TRBJ1-2; the match to TRBD1 covers 9 bases. This CDR3 has 14 amino acids. V shed 6 bases, J shed 8 bases, and the junction held 10 bases outside the gene matches. This CDR3 reads CASSKLQGAGGYTF. The CDR3 DNA reads TGTGCCAGCAGCAAACTACAGGGGGCGGGGGGCTACACCTTC.

In the case of this clonotype: A clone one base away is much larger, so this may be a read error. V usage is TRBV5-5 and J usage is TRBJ2-7, with 8 bases lining up with TRBD2. The germline V gene has CDR1 SGHKS and CDR2 YYEKEE (reference sequence). The CDR3 extends over 15 amino acids. J lost 4 bases, V lost 4 bases, and 10 bases had no gene match. This CDR3 is CASSALAVDTYEQYF. In DNA, the CDR3 is TGTGCCAGCAGCGCACTAGCGGTGGATACATACGAGCAGTACTTC.

This clonotype was observed many times. The chain combines TRBV12-3 or TRBV12-4 with TRBJ2-3; D is unresolved. Trimming shortened V by 6 bases and J by 3 bases, and 13 bases separated the two germline ends. The CDR3 extends over 14 amino acids. The DNA for the CDR3 is TGTGCCAGCAGCCTGGTCATGGGTACAGATACGCAGTATTTT. Protein sequence: CASSLVMGTDTQYF.

The gene calls are TRBV7-2 and TRBJ2-5; D may be TRBD1 (5 bases). Germline V gene data show CDR1 as SGHTA and CDR2 as FQGNSA. The CDR3 is 15 amino acids. The V end was cut by 5 bases, the J end by 4 bases, with 17 bases between. This CDR3 is CASSLHVQGRETQYF. CDR3 nucleotides: TGTGCCAGCAGCCTCCATGTGCAGGGTCGAGAGACCCAGTACTTC.

By share, this clonotype ranks as medium-sized. The chain has TRBV4-2 and TRBJ2-5, with 9 bases fitting TRBD1. Trimming took 5 bases from V and 5 from J; bases not matched to a gene: 12. Germline-derived CDR1 and CDR2 are LGHNA and YNFKEQ. This CDR3 is 16 amino acids long. The CDR3, as DNA: TGTGCCAGCAGCAACCCAGAACAGGGGGCTTGGGAGACCCAGTACTTC. Its protein is CASSNPEQGAWETQYF.

There are many counts of this clonotype. The CDR3 DNA reads as TGTGCCAGCAGCTTTGGACAGCGCACAGATACGCAGTATTTT. Residues: CASSFGQRTDTQYF. The rearrangement links TRBV7-2 to TRBJ2-3; perhaps TRBD1 as D (6 bases). The V end was cut by 3 bases, the J end by 1 base, with 8 bases between. Germline CDR1 and CDR2: SGHTA and FQGNSA. There are 14 residues in the CDR3. The full variable domain, its missing parts supplied by reference TRBV7-2 and TRBJ2-3, is GAGVSQSPSNKVTEKGKDVELRCDPISGHTALYWYRQSLGQGLEFLIYFQGNSAPDKSGLPSDRFSAERTGGSVSTLTIQRTQQEDSAVYLCASSFGQRTDTQYFGPGTRLTVL.

This clonotype occurred a few times. The rearrangement links TRBV5-1 to TRBJ2-1; a possible D gene is TRBD2 (5 bases). The V and J ends lost 4 bases and 6 bases respectively, with 17 bases between them. Germline-derived CDR1 and CDR2 are SGHRS and YFSETQ. CDR3 length: 15 amino acids. In DNA, the CDR3 is TGCGCCAGCAGCCCCCCAAAGCCCGGGGTCAATGAGCAGTTCTTC. Its translation: CASSPPKPGVNEQFF.

The CDR3: CATPGLAGSGTQYF. CDR3 sequence (DNA): TGTGCCACCCCGGGACTAGCGGGGTCCGGGACCCAGTACTTC. The chain carries TRBV2 and TRBJ2-5; 13 nucleotides agree with TRBD2. The CDR3 length is 14 residues. CDR1 is SNHLY, CDR2 FYNNEI, per germline. With 10 bases clipped from V and 7 bases from J, the junction kept 9 bases outside the gene matches.

The CDR3 DNA reads as TGTGCCAGCTCCCAGGGATCGGTCACTGAAGCTTTCTTT. Residues: CASSQGSVTEAFF. This chain joins TRBV2 and TRBJ1-1; TRBD1 is a possible D gene (5 bases). This CDR3 region has 13 residues. V was trimmed by 8 bases and J by 4 bases, leaving 14 bases between them. Germline V gives CDR1 SNHLY, CDR2 FYNNEI. Full variable domain (outside the CDR3, taken from reference TRBV2 and TRBJ1-1): EPEVTQTPSHQVTQMGQEVILRCVPISNHLYFYWYRQILGQKVEFLVSFYNNEISEKSEIFDDQFSVERPDGSNFTLKIRSTKLEDSAMYFCASSQGSVTEAFFGQGTRLTVV.

This clonotype has a handful of counts. This rearrangement joins TRBV11-3 to TRBJ2-6; TRBD1 matches 9 bases. This CDR3 region has 18 residues. From germline, CDR1 is SGHNT and CDR2 YENEEA. Trimming removed 5 bases from V and 0 bases from J; junction bases left unmatched: 8. CDR3 coding DNA: TGTGCCAGCAGCCCAGGGGGGACAGGGTTCTCTGGGGCCAACGTCCTGACTTTC. This gives the protein CASSPGGTGFSGANVLTF. Full variable domain (remainder filled in from reference TRBV11-3 and TRBJ2-6): EAGVVQSPRYKIIEKKQPVAFWCNPISGHNTLYWYLQNLGQGPELLIRYENEEAVDDSQLPKDRFSAERLKGVDSTLKIQPAELGDSAVYLCASSPGGTGFSGANVLTFGAGSRLTVL.

V gene TRBV7-6 combines with J gene TRBJ2-7; D is undetermined. The V gene's germline CDR1 is SGHVS and CDR2 FNYEAQ. V lost 3 bases, J lost 3 bases, and 9 bases lay in between. The CDR3 totals 13 residues. The CDR3 is CASSFQANYEQYF. The CDR3 DNA is TGTGCCAGCAGCTTTCAGGCGAACTACGAGCAGTACTTC.